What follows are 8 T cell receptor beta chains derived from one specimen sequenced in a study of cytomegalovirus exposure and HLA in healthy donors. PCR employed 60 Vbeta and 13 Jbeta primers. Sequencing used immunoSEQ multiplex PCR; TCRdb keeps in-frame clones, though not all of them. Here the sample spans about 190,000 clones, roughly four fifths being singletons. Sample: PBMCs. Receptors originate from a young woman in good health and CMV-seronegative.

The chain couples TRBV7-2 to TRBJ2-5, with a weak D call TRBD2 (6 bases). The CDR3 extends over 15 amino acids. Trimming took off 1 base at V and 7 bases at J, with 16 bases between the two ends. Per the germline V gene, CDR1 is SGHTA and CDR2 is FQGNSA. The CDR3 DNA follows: TGTGCCAGCAGCTTAGTTTCTGGCGGGGCCGGGACCCAGTACTTC. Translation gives CASSLVSGGAGTQYF.

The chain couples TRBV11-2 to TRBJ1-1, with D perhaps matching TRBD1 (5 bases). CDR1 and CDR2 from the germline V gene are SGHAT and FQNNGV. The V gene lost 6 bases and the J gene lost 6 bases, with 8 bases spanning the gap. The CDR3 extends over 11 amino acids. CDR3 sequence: CASSIGAEAFF. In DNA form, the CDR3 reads TGTGCCAGCAGTATAGGGGCTGAAGCTTTCTTT.

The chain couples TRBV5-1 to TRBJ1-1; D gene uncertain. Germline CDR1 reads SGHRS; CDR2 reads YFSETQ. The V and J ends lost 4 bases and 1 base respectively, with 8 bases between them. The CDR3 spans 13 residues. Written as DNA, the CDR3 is TGCGCCAGCAGCCAACATCCGAACACTGAAGCTTTCTTT. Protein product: CASSQHPNTEAFF.

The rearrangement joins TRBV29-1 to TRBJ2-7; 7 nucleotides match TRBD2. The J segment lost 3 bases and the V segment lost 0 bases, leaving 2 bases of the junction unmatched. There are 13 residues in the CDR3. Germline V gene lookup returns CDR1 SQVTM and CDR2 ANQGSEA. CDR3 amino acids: CSVEDPGGYEQYF. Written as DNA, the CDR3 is TGCAGCGTTGAAGATCCGGGGGGCTACGAGCAGTACTTC.

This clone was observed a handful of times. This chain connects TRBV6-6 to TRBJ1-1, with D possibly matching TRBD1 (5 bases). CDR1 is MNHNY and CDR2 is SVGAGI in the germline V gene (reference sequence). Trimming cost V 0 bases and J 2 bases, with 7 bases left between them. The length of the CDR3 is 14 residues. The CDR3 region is CASSYSTVNTEAFF. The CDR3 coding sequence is TGTGCCAGCAGTTACTCGACAGTAAACACTGAAGCTTTCTTT.

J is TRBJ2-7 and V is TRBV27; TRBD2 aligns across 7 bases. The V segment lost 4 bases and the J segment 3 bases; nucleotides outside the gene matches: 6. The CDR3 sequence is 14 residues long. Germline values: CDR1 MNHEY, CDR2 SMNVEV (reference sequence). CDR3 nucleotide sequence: TGTGCCAGCAGTTATCTGGCGGGGGTCTACGAGCAGTACTTC. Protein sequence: CASSYLAGVYEQYF.

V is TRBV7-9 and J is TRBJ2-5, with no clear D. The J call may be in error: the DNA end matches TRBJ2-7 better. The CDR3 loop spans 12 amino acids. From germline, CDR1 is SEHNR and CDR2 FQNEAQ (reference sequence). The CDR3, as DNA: TGTGCCAGCAGCTTCACCACCTACGAGCAGTACTTC. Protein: CASSFTTYEQYF.

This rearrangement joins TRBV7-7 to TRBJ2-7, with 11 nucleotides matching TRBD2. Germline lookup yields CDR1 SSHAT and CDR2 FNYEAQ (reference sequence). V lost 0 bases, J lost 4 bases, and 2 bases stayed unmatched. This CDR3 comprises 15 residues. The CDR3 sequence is CASSLASGRGYEQYF. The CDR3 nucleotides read TGTGCCAGCAGCTTAGCTAGCGGGAGGGGATACGAGCAGTACTTC.